The 9 T cell receptor beta chains below all came from one sample that was sequenced in a study of radiotherapy plus CTLA-4 blockade in lung cancer. Sequenced by immunoSEQ multiplex PCR; TCRdb stores in-frame clones only, minus some. The table records about 87,000 clones, approximately 86% of them present only once. Sample: peripheral blood, taken from a patient treated with radiotherapy plus ipilimumab. These receptors were obtained from a human donor with non-small cell lung cancer that progressed on radiotherapy plus ipilimumab.

The chain employs TRBV9 and TRBJ2-1; 14 bases line up with TRBD2. The CDR3 extends over 15 amino acids. The V and J ends lost 4 bases and 6 bases, in that order; junction bases with no gene match: 3. Germline V gene lookup returns CDR1 SGDLS and CDR2 YYNGEE. CDR3 in amino acids: CASSQGTSGSNEQFF. The CDR3 DNA reads as TGTGCCAGCAGCCAGGGGACTAGCGGGAGCAATGAGCAGTTCTTC.

The genes are TRBV6-6 and TRBJ1-5; D is ambiguous. Trimming cost V 5 bases and J 4 bases, with 12 bases left between them. The germline gives CDR1 MNHNY, CDR2 SVGAGI (reference sequence). This CDR3 is built from 14 residues. For the CDR3, the DNA is TGTGCCAGCAGTAGTAAAAATGGGAATCAGCCCCAGCATTTT. It yields the protein CASSSKNGNQPQHF.

The chain uses TRBV6-1 and TRBJ2-7; 11 bases match TRBD2. The V gene end was trimmed by 4 bases and the J gene end by 0 bases; junction bases not matched to a gene: 2. Germline loops: CDR1 MNHNS, CDR2 SASEGT. The CDR3 runs to 15 residues. In DNA, the CDR3 is TGTGCCAGCAGTGCACTAGCGGGGGACTCCTACGAGCAGTACTTC. This translates into CASSALAGDSYEQYF.

This rearrangement joins TRBV30 to TRBJ1-4; 11 nucleotides line up with TRBD1. J lost 10 bases, V lost 3 bases, and 7 bases had no gene match. The CDR3 is 14 amino acids. CDR1 is GTSNPN and CDR2 is SVGIG in the germline V gene (reference sequence). The CDR3 spells CAWRLGTGGGKLFF. In DNA form, the CDR3 reads TGTGCCTGGAGGTTGGGGACAGGGGGTGGAAAACTGTTTTTT.

The rearrangement joins TRBV30 to TRBJ2-2; 10 nucleotides line up with TRBD1. V lost 3 bases and J lost 6; bases outside the gene matches: 7. Germline V gene sequence: CDR1 GTSNPN, CDR2 SVGIG (reference sequence). This CDR3 is 15 amino acids long. CDR3 sequence: CAWRPTGGSAGELFF. The DNA for the CDR3 is TGTGCCTGGAGACCGACAGGGGGCTCAGCCGGGGAGCTGTTTTTT.

The rearrangement links TRBV7-9 to TRBJ1-2, with 10 bases identical to TRBD1. Per germline, CDR1 SEHNR and CDR2 FQNEAQ (reference sequence). The V segment lost 4 bases and the J segment 5 bases; nucleotides outside the gene matches: 13. The CDR3 runs to 17 residues. CDR3 nucleotide sequence: TGTGCCAGCAGCTCAACGGGGATGAGACAGGGGGCATATGGCTACACCTTC. This gives the protein CASSSTGMRQGAYGYTF.

CDR3 sequence: CASSLDGGGTDTQYF. CDR3 DNA: TGTGCCAGCAGCTTGGACGGGGGTGGCACAGATACGCAGTATTTT. This rearrangement joins TRBV5-6 to TRBJ2-3; D is perhaps TRBD2 (6 bases). In germline, CDR1 is SGHDT, CDR2 YYEEEE. Deletions cut 0 bases from V and 1 base from J, with 9 bases between. The CDR3 length is 15 residues. Looking up the rest from reference TRBV5-6 and TRBJ2-3 gives the full variable domain: DAGVTQSPTHLIKTRGQQVTLRCSPKSGHDTVSWYQQALGQGPQFIFQYYEEEERQRGNFPDRFSGHQFPNYSSELNVNALLLGDSALYLCASSLDGGGTDTQYFGPGTRLTVL.

This CDR3 reads CASSEFRTGAKNIQYF. For the CDR3, the DNA is TGTGCCAGCAGTGAATTCAGGACGGGAGCCAAAAACATTCAGTACTTC. This chain uses TRBV2 with TRBJ2-4; D is undetermined. Per germline, CDR1 SNHLY and CDR2 FYNNEI. The CDR3 covers 16 residues. V was shortened by 2 bases and J by 0 bases, with 11 bases between the two germline ends. Drawing the rest from reference TRBV2 and TRBJ2-4, the complete variable domain is EPEVTQTPSHQVTQMGQEVILRCVPISNHLYFYWYRQILGQKVEFLVSFYNNEISEKSEIFDDQFSVERPDGSNFTLKIRSTKLEDSAMYFCASSEFRTGAKNIQYFGAGTRLSVL.

The CDR3 loop reads CAIRSSPLTGDTEAFF. The CDR3 DNA sequence: TGTGCCATCAGGTCCAGCCCCCTGACAGGGGACACTGAAGCTTTCTTT. This chain joins TRBV10-3 and TRBJ1-1; TRBD1 agrees at 8 bases. This CDR3 has 16 amino acids. CDR1 ENHRY and CDR2 SYGVKD come from the germline V gene. V gave up 6 bases and J gave up 3 bases; unmatched junction bases: 12.